This T cell receptor beta chain originates from a study of cytomegalovirus exposure and HLA in healthy donors. CDR3 length: 14 residues. With 1 base removed from V and 5 bases from J, the gap between germline ends came to 8 bases. Germline V lookup: CDR1 KGHSH, CDR2 LQKENI. The assay was immunoSEQ multiplex PCR, and TCRdb's table has in-frame clones only and misses some. Altogether tens of thousands of clones are present, around 94% being singletons, with the ten largest covering 2% to 2.5%. The clonotype comes from a man aged 18-30 years in good health and CMV-seronegative. Specimen: PBMCs. The rearrangement uses TRBV18 and TRBJ2-2, with a tentative D call TRBD1 (6 bases). The DNA for the CDR3 is TGTGCCAGCTCACCACAGGGGGATACCGGGGAGCTGTTTTTT. As protein: CASSPQGDTGELFF.